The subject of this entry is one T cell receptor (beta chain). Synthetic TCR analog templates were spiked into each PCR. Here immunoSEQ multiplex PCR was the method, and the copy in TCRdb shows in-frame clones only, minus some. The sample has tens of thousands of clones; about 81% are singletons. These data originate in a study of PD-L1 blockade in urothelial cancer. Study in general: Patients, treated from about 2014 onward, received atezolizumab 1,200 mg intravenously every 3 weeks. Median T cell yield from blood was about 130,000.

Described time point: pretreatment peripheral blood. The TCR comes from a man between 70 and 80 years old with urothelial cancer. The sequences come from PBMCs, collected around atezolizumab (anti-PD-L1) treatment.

The CDR3 sequence: CASSTGQAIYEQYF. CDR3 nucleotides: TGTGCCAGCAGTACGGGACAGGCTATCTACGAGCAGTACTTC. The rearrangement joins TRBV6-5 to TRBJ2-7; TRBD1 aligns across 8 bases. CDR1 is MNHEY and CDR2 is SVGAGI in the germline V gene. CDR3 length: 14 residues. With 5 bases clipped from V and 3 bases from J, the junction kept 6 bases outside the gene matches.